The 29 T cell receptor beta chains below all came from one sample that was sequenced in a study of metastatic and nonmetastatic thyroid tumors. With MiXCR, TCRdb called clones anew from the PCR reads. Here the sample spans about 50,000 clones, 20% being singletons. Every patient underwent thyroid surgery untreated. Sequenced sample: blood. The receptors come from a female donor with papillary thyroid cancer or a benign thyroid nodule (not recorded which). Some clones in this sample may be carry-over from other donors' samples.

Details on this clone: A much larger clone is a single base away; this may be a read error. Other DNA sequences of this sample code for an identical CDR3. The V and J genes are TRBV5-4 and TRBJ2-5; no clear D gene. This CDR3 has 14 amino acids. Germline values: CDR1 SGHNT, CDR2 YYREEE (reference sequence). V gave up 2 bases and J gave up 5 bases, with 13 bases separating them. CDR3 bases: TGTGCCAGCAGCTTCGGTCGTGAGCAGGAGACCCAGTACTTC. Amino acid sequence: CASSFGREQETQYF. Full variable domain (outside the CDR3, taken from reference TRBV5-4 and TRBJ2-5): ETGVTQSPTHLIKTRGQQVTLRCSSQSGHNTVSWYQQALGQGPQFIFQYYREEENGRGNFPPRFSGLQFPNYSSELNVNALELDDSALYLCASSFGREQETQYFGPGTRLLVL.

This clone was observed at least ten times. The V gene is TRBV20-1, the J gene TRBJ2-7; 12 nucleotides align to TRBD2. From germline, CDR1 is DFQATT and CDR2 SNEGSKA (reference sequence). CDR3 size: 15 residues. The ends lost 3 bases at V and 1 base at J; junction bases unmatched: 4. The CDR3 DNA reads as TGCAGTGCTAGGTCTACTAGCGGGAGGTCCTACGAGCAGTACTTC. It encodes CSARSTSGRSYEQYF.

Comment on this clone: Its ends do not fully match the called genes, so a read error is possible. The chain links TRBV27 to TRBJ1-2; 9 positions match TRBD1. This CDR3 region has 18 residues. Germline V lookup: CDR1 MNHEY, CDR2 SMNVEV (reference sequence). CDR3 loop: CASSLLGARTGESYGYTF. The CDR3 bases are TGTGCCAGCAGTTTACTGGGGGCCCGGACAGGGGAGAGCTATGGTTACACCTTC.

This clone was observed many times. The CDR3 DNA sequence: TGCAGTGCTAGAGACGCGGGAGGGCCCGGCGAGCAGTACTTC. It is translated as CSARDAGGPGEQYF. The chain couples TRBV20-1 to TRBJ2-7, with TRBD2 matching over 9 bases. Germline trimming cut 0 bases from V and 6 bases from J; bases unmatched to any gene: 6. From germline, CDR1 is DFQATT and CDR2 SNEGSKA (reference sequence). The CDR3 totals 14 residues.

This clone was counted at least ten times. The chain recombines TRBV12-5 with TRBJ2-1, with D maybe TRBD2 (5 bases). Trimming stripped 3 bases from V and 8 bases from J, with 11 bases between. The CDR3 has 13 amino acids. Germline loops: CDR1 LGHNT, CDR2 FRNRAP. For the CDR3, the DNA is TGTGCTAGTGGTTTAGATACCGGGGATGAGCAGTTCTTC. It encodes CASGLDTGDEQFF.

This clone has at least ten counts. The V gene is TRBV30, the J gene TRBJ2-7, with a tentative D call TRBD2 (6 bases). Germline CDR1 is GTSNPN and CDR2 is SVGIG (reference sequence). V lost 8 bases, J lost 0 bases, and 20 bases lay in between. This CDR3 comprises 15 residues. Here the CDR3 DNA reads TGTGCCCGGAAAGCGGGCCGGGAGCACTCCTACGAGCAGTACTTC. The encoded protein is CARKAGREHSYEQYF.

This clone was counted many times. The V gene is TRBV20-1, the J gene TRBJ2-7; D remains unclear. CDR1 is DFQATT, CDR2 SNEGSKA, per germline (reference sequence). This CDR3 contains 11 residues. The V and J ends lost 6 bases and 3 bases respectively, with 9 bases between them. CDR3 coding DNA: TGCAGTGCCGTTGCAAACTACGAGCAGTACTTC. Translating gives CSAVANYEQYF.

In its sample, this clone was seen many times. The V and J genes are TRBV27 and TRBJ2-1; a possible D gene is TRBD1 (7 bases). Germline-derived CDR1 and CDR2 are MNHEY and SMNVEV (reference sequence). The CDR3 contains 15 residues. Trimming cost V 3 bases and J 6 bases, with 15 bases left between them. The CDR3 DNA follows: TGTGCCAGCAGTTTGACTAGGGGGCTTCTCAATGAGCAGTTCTTC. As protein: CASSLTRGLLNEQFF.

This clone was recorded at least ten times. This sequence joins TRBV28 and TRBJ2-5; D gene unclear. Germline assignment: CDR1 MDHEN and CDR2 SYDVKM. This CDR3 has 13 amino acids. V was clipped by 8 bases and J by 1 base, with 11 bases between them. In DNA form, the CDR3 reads TGTGCCAGCGGTAAGCTGGCCCAAGAGACCCAGTACTTC. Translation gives CASGKLAQETQYF.

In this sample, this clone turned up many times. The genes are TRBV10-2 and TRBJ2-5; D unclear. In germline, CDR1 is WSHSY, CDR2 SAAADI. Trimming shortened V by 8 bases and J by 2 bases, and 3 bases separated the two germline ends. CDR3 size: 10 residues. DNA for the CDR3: TGCGCCAGCGGACAAGAGACCCAGTACTTC. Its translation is CASGQETQYF.

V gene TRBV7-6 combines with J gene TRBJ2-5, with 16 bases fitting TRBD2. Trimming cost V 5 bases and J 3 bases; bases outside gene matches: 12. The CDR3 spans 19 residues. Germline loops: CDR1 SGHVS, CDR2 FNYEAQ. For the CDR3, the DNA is TGTGCCAGCAGCCACCCGGGACTAGCGGGGGGGCCGTACAAAGAGACCCAGTACTTC. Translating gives CASSHPGLAGGPYKETQYF. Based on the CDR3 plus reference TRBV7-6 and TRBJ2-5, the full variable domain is GAGVSQSPRYKVTKRGQDVALRCDPISGHVSLYWYRQALGQGPEFLTYFNYEAQQDKSGLPNDRFSAERPEGSISTLTIQRTEQRDSAMYRCASSHPGLAGGPYKETQYFGPGTRLLVL.

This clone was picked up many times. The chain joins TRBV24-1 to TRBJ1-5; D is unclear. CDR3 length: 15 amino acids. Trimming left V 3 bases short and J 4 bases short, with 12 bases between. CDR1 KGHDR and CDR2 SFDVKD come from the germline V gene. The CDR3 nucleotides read TGTGCCACCAGTGATGGCCGGGGTGCGAATCAGCCCCAGCATTTT. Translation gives CATSDGRGANQPQHF.

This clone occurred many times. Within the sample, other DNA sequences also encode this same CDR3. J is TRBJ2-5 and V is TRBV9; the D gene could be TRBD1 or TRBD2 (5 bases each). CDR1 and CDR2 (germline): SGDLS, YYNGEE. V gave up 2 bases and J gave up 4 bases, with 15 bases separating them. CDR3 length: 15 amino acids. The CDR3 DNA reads TGTGCCAGCAGCGTCCGGGACGGCCTGGGAGAGACCCAGTACTTC. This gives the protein CASSVRDGLGETQYF.

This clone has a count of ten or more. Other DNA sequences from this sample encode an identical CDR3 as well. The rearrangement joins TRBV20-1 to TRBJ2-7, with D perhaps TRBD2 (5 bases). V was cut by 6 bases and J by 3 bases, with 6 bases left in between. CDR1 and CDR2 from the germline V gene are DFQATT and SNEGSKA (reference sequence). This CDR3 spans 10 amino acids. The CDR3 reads CSARDYEQYF. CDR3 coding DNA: TGCAGTGCCCGGGACTACGAGCAGTACTTC.

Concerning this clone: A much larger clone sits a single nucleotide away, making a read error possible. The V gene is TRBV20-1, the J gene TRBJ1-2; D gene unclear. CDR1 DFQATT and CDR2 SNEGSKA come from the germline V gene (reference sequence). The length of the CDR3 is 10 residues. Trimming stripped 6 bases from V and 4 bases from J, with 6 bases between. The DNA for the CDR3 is TGCAGTGCCAAGTGCTATGGCTACACCTTC. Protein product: CSAKCYGYTF.

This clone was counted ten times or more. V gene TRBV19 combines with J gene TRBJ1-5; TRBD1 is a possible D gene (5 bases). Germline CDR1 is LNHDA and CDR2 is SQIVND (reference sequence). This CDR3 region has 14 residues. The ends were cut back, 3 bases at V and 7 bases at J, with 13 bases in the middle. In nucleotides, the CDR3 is TGTGCCAGTAGTATGGGGGGGATTGTGCAGCCCCAGCATTTT. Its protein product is CASSMGGIVQPQHF.

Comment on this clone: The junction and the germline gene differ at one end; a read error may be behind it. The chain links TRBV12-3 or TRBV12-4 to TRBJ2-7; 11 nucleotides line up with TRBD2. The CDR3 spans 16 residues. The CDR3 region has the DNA TGTGCCAGCGGACTAGCGGGTTCTAAAATCTCCTACGAGCAGTGCTTC. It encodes CASGLAGSKISYEQCF.

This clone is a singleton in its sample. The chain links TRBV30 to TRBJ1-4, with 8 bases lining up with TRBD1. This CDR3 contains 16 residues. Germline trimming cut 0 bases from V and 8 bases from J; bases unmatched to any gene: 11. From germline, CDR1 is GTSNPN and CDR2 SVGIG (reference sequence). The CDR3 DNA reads TGTGCCTGGAGTGTAGGAGGACAGGGCGTTGGGGAAAAACTGTTTTTT. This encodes CAWSVGGQGVGEKLFF.

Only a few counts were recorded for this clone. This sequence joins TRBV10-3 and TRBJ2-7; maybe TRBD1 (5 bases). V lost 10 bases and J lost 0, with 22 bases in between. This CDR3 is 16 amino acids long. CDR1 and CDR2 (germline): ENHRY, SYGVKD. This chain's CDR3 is CATCLSVIGDSYEQYF. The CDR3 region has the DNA TGTGCCACGTGCTTATCTGTGATAGGGGACTCCTACGAGCAGTACTTC.

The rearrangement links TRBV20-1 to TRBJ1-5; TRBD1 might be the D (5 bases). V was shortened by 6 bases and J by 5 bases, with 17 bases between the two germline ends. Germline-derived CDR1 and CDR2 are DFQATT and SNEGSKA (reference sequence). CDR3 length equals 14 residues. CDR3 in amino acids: CSANPQGPHQPQHF. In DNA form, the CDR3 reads TGCAGTGCGAACCCTCAGGGACCCCATCAGCCCCAGCATTTT.

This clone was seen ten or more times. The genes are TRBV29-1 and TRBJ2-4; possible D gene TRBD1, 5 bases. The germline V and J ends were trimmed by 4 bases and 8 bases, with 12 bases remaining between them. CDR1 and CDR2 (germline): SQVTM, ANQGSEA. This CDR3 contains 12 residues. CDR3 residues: CSVGVQGDIQYF. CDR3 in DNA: TGCAGCGTTGGTGTTCAGGGTGACATTCAGTACTTC.

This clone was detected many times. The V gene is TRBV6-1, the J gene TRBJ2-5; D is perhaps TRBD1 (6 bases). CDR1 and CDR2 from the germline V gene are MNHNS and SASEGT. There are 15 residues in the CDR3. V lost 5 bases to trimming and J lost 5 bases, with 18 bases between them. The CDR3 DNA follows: TGTGCCAGCAGTTCTCCCTCAGGGGTAGGGGAGACCCAGTACTTC. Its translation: CASSSPSGVGETQYF.

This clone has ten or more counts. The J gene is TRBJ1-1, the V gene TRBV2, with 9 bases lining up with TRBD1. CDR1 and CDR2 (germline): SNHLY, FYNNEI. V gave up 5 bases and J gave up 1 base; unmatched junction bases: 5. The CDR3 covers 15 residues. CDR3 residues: CASSSQGAGNTEAFF. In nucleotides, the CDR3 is TGTGCCAGCAGTTCACAGGGGGCGGGGAACACTGAAGCTTTCTTT.

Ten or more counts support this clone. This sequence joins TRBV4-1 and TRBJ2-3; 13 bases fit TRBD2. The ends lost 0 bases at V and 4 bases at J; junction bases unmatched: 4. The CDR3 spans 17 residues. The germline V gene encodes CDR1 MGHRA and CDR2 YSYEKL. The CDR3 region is CASSQDPGLAGPDTQYF. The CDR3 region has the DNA TGCGCCAGCAGCCAAGACCCGGGACTAGCGGGACCAGATACGCAGTATTTT.

As DNA, the CDR3 is TGTGCCAGCAGCGCAGGGGGACAGGATGTGGAGACCCAGTTCTTC. Its translation: CASSAGGQDVETQFF. The genes are TRBV9 and TRBJ2-5, with TRBD1 identical over 8 bases. The J call is doubtful: the DNA matches TRBJ2-1 better. Germline assignment: CDR1 SGDLS and CDR2 YYNGEE. The CDR3 has 15 amino acids.

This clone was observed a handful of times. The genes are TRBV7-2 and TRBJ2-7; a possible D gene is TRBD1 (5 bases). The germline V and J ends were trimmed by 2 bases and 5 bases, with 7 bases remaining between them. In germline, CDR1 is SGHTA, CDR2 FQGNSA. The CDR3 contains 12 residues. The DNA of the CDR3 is TGTGCCAGCAGCTTACGACAGAACGAGCAGTACTTC. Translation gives CASSLRQNEQYF.

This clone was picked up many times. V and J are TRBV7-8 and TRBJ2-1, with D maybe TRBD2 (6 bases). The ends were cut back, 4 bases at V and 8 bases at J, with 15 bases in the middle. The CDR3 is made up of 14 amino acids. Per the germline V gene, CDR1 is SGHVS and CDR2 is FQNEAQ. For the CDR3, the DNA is TGTGCCAGCAGCTGGGGGGTGGGCACCCATGAGCAGTTCTTC. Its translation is CASSWGVGTHEQFF.

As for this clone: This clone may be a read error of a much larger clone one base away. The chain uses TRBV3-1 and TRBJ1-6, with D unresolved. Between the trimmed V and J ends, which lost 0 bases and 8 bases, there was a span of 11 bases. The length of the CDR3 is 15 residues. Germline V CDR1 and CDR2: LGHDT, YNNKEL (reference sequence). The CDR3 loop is CASSQDSGFDSPLHF. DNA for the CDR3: TGTGCCAGCAGCCAAGATAGCGGGTTTGATTCACCCCTCCACTTT.

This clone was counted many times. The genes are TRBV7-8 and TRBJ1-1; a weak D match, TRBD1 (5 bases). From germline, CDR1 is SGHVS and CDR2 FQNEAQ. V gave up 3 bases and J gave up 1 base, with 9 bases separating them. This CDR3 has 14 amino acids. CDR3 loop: CASSFRAGNTEAFF. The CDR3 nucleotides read TGTGCCAGCAGCTTCAGGGCTGGGAACACTGAAGCTTTCTTT.